What follows are 29 T cell receptor beta chains derived from one specimen sequenced in a study of T cell responses to AZD1222 COVID-19 vaccine (dated by TCRdb to about 2021). Library preparation used the immunoSEQ multiplex PCR assay. Sourced from immuneACCESS, this table was stored by TCRdb with only in-frame sequences that have V and J called. A share of the clones is absent; for the studies checked, an unresolved V gene accounts for under half, and the remainder has no known explanation. The sample includes some 180,000 clones, with over 80% observed a single time. About 10% of the sample lies in the top ten. The sample's time point label, in plain terms: baseline before first vaccination. The specimen was peripheral blood, collected on day 0 of AZD1222 vaccination. Every receptor here comes from an adult in good health.

The chain joins TRBV7-9 to TRBJ2-3, with 13 bases fitting TRBD2. The germline V gene encodes CDR1 SEHNR and CDR2 FQNEAQ (reference sequence). Trimming removed 8 bases from V and 6 bases from J; junction bases left unmatched: 8. The CDR3 covers 15 residues. CDR3 DNA sequence: TGTGCCAGCGTACTACGGACTAGCGGGAGTGATACGCAGTATTTT. Its protein product is CASVLRTSGSDTQYF.

The V gene is TRBV6-5, the J gene TRBJ1-4; TRBD1 agrees at 9 bases. This CDR3 is 16 amino acids long. V lost 0 bases to trimming and J lost 6 bases; unmatched junction nucleotides: 5. CDR1 and CDR2 (germline): MNHEY, SVGAGI. CDR3 amino acids: CASSYSHRGLHEKLFF. In DNA form, the CDR3 reads TGTGCCAGCAGTTACTCCCACAGGGGGCTACATGAAAAACTGTTTTTT.

The J gene is TRBJ2-7, the V gene TRBV29-1, with 10 bases fitting TRBD1. J was trimmed by 3 bases and V by 7 bases; bases with no gene match: 12. There are 15 residues in the CDR3. Germline V gene sequence: CDR1 SQVTM, CDR2 ANQGSEA. The CDR3 spells CSDEPTGGCLYEQYF. For the CDR3, the DNA is TGCAGCGACGAACCGACAGGGGGCTGTCTCTACGAGCAGTACTTC.

V is TRBV5-1 and J is TRBJ2-2; no definite D call. CDR1 is SGHRS and CDR2 is YFSETQ in the germline V gene. With 0 bases removed from V and 0 bases from J, the gap between germline ends came to 6 bases. The CDR3 length is 15 residues. The CDR3: CASSLVTTNTGELFF. CDR3 sequence (DNA): TGCGCCAGCAGCTTGGTGACAACGAACACCGGGGAGCTGTTTTTT.

The V and J genes are TRBV19 and TRBJ2-7; 9 nucleotides align to TRBD1. Germline V CDR1 and CDR2: LNHDA, SQIVND (reference sequence). With V trimmed by 6 bases and J by 10 bases, 16 bases remained unmatched. The length of the CDR3 is 15 residues. This CDR3 reads CASSTGTGRTAEQYF. CDR3 nucleotide sequence: TGTGCCAGTAGCACTGGGACAGGGCGTACCGCGGAACAGTACTTC.

The chain uses TRBV28 and TRBJ1-1; D not certain. Trimming removed 3 bases from V and 11 bases from J, with 10 bases in between. The CDR3 spans 11 residues. Looked up from germline, CDR1 is MDHEN and CDR2 is SYDVKM. CDR3 DNA sequence: TGTGCCAGCAGTTTTCGAGAAGGGGCTTTCTTT. Amino acids: CASSFREGAFF.

V usage is TRBV19 and J usage is TRBJ1-4, with 7 bases aligning to TRBD1. Trimming cost V 5 bases and J 3 bases; bases outside gene matches: 3. The CDR3 contains 14 residues. From germline, CDR1 is LNHDA and CDR2 SQIVND (reference sequence). CDR3 sequence reads: CASSDRAANEKLFF. The CDR3 DNA follows: TGTGCCAGTAGTGACAGGGCAGCTAATGAAAAACTGTTTTTT.

The chain has TRBV29-1 and TRBJ2-7, with TRBD1 identical over 8 bases. The CDR3 contains 13 residues. The V gene's germline CDR1 is SQVTM and CDR2 ANQGSEA. The trim removed 4 bases at V and 4 bases at J, leaving 6 bases unmatched. CDR3 in DNA: TGCAGCGTTGCAGGGGGCATAGGGTACGAGCAGTACTTC. Translation: CSVAGGIGYEQYF.

The rearrangement links TRBV29-1 to TRBJ1-2; no firm D call. Trimming stripped 5 bases from V and 0 bases from J, with 4 bases between. CDR1 is SQVTM, CDR2 ANQGSEA, per germline. The CDR3 totals 11 residues. This CDR3 is CSVLANYGYTF. The CDR3 DNA reads as TGCAGCGTTTTGGCTAACTATGGCTACACCTTC. The full variable domain, with the rest looked up from reference TRBV29-1 and TRBJ1-2, is SAVISQKPSRDICQRGTSLTIQCQVDSQVTMMFWYRQQPGQSLTLIATANQGSEATYESGFVIDKFPISRPNLTFSTLTVSNMSPEDSSIYLCSVLANYGYTFGSGTRLTVV.

This clone was observed at least ten times. The rearrangement joins TRBV19 to TRBJ1-5; no definite D call. Germline V lookup: CDR1 LNHDA, CDR2 SQIVND (reference sequence). V was clipped by 1 base and J by 3 bases, with 4 bases between them. The CDR3 sequence is 13 residues long. CDR3 bases: TGTGCCAGTAGTATAGTTCCCAATCAGCCCCAGCATTTT. Translation: CASSIVPNQPQHF.

V usage is TRBV28 and J usage is TRBJ1-2; TRBD1 might be the D (6 bases). V dropped 1 base and J dropped 4 bases, with 16 bases sitting between them. The CDR3 runs to 16 residues. CDR1 is MDHEN and CDR2 is SYDVKM in the germline V gene. This chain's CDR3 is CASSLFGQGTGYGYTF. The CDR3 nucleotides are TGTGCCAGCAGTTTATTCGGCCAGGGGACCGGCTATGGCTACACCTTC.

V and J are TRBV11-1 and TRBJ2-5, with TRBD1 matching over 7 bases. This CDR3 has 13 residues. V was pared by 7 bases and J by 3 bases, with 5 bases of the junction left unmatched. Looked up from germline, CDR1 is SGHAT and CDR2 is FQDESV (reference sequence). This chain's CDR3 is CASTQTGEETQYF. In nucleotides, the CDR3 is TGTGCCAGCACACAAACAGGGGAAGAGACCCAGTACTTC.

This rearrangement joins TRBV5-1 to TRBJ2-7; 9 positions match TRBD1. The V gene end was trimmed by 0 bases and the J gene end by 3 bases; junction bases not matched to a gene: 4. CDR3 length: 15 residues. CDR1 is SGHRS, CDR2 YFSETQ, per germline. The CDR3 reads CASSLGDRAIYEQYV. The CDR3 DNA sequence: TGCGCCAGCAGCTTGGGGGACAGGGCGATCTACGAGCAGTACGTC.

The J gene is TRBJ1-2, the V gene TRBV29-1; 7 bases line up with TRBD1. V shed 0 bases, J shed 2 bases, and the junction held 3 bases outside the gene matches. CDR3 length equals 14 residues. Germline V gene sequence: CDR1 SQVTM, CDR2 ANQGSEA. The CDR3 loop reads CSVEDLQGNYGYTF. DNA of the CDR3: TGCAGCGTTGAAGATTTACAGGGGAACTATGGCTACACCTTC.

The gene calls are TRBV6-2 or TRBV6-3 and TRBJ1-5; 11 positions agree with TRBD1. Germline V gene sequence: CDR1 MNHEY, CDR2 SVGEGT. The CDR3 is 15 residues long. Germline trimming cut 4 bases from V and 6 bases from J; bases unmatched to any gene: 5. This CDR3 is CASSSGTGGVQPQHF. The CDR3, as DNA: TGTGCCAGCAGTTCCGGGACAGGGGGTGTTCAGCCCCAGCATTTT.

This clone has more than one count but fewer than ten. V is TRBV7-2 and J is TRBJ1-5, with D perhaps matching TRBD1 (5 bases). CDR1 and CDR2 from the germline V gene are SGHTA and FQGNSA. CDR3 length equals 15 residues. V gave up 1 base and J gave up 1 base, with 8 bases separating them. CDR3 sequence (DNA): TGTGCCAGCAGCTTAGGGGGGAGGAGCAATCAGCCCCAGCATTTT. Translation gives CASSLGGRSNQPQHF.

This rearrangement joins TRBV7-9 to TRBJ2-7, with 10 bases fitting TRBD1. Germline assignment: CDR1 SEHNR and CDR2 FQNEAQ (reference sequence). V gave up 2 bases and J gave up 3 bases; unmatched junction bases: 1. The CDR3 is made up of 14 amino acids. In DNA, the CDR3 is TGTGCCAGCAGCTTAAGGACAGGGGGCTACGAGCAGTACTTC. Its protein product is CASSLRTGGYEQYF.

V usage is TRBV27 and J usage is TRBJ1-2; 10 bases match TRBD1. Germline V gene lookup returns CDR1 MNHEY and CDR2 SMNVEV (reference sequence). This CDR3 contains 15 residues. Trimming cost V 6 bases and J 3 bases; bases outside gene matches: 7. The CDR3 DNA reads TGTGCCAGCAGCCCCGGGGGACAGGGGTACTATGGCTACACCTTC. Protein product: CASSPGGQGYYGYTF.

V gene TRBV4-3 combines with J gene TRBJ1-2; D is perhaps TRBD1 (5 bases). V was cut by 5 bases and J by 5 bases, with 9 bases left in between. This CDR3 region has 12 residues. Germline CDR1 is LGHNA and CDR2 is YSLEER. CDR3 sequence: CASSSDRYGYTF. The CDR3 DNA reads as TGCGCCAGCAGCTCCGACAGATATGGCTACACCTTC.

J is TRBJ1-1 and V is TRBV11-3; weak D call: TRBD1 (6 bases). V lost 0 bases to trimming and J lost 4 bases, with 18 bases between them. The CDR3 totals 17 residues. Germline V lookup: CDR1 SGHNT, CDR2 YENEEA. The CDR3 loop is CASSLDPPPGVPTEAFF. The DNA of the CDR3 is TGTGCCAGCAGCTTAGATCCACCCCCAGGGGTGCCCACTGAAGCTTTCTTT.

The chain couples TRBV5-1 to TRBJ2-1; 13 nucleotides match TRBD2. The CDR3 consists of 17 residues. V lost 4 bases, J lost 1 base, and 5 bases stayed unmatched. Looked up from germline, CDR1 is SGHRS and CDR2 is YFSETQ. The CDR3 sequence: CASSMTSGRLSYNEQFF. As DNA, the CDR3 is TGCGCCAGCAGCATGACTAGCGGGAGGTTATCCTACAATGAGCAGTTCTTC. Complete variable domain (other parts from reference TRBV5-1 and TRBJ2-1): KAGVTQTPRYLIKTRGQQVTLSCSPISGHRSVSWYQQTPGQGLQFLFEYFSETQRNKGNFPGRFSGRQFSNSRSEMNVSTLELGDSALYLCASSMTSGRLSYNEQFFGPGTRLTVL.

V usage is TRBV3-1 (or the pseudogene TRBV3-2) and J usage is TRBJ2-7; 12 bases are a match to TRBD1. CDR1 and CDR2 (germline): LGHDT, YNNKEL (reference sequence). The CDR3 covers 15 residues. The J segment lost 8 bases and the V segment lost 4 bases, leaving 9 bases of the junction unmatched. The DNA for the CDR3 is TGTGCCAGCAGCCCCAGGGACAGGGGGCGAGGACAGCAGTACTTC. It codes for CASSPRDRGRGQQYF.

This chain uses TRBV10-2 with TRBJ2-1; D ambiguous. V was trimmed by 6 bases and J by 4 bases, leaving 7 bases between them. Germline V gene lookup returns CDR1 WSHSY and CDR2 SAAADI. CDR3 length equals 12 residues. The DNA of the CDR3 is TGCGCCAGCAGCCTCCTTTACAATGAGCAGTTCTTC. Amino acid sequence: CASSLLYNEQFF.

This clone was counted a single time. The chain combines TRBV27 with TRBJ1-2; possibly TRBD1 for D (5 bases). The CDR3 is 16 residues long. Germline V gene data show CDR1 as MNHEY and CDR2 as SMNVEV (reference sequence). Trimming took 2 bases from V and 8 from J, leaving 21 bases between them. CDR3 nucleotide sequence: TGTGCCAGCAGTTTAAGGAGAGGGACCCGTATGGGGGGCTACACCTTC. Translation: CASSLRRGTRMGGYTF.

The chain has TRBV5-1 and TRBJ2-2; D is unresolved. CDR3 length: 12 residues. In germline, CDR1 is SGHRS, CDR2 YFSETQ. Trimming left V 0 bases short and J 7 bases short, with 4 bases between. The DNA for the CDR3 is TGCGCCAGCAGCTTGGGTCGCGGGGAGCTGTTTTTT. As protein: CASSLGRGELFF.

The V gene is TRBV11-3, the J gene TRBJ1-2; no reliable D call. Germline lookup yields CDR1 SGHNT and CDR2 YENEEA. The CDR3 has 13 residues. Deletions cut 2 bases from V and 4 bases from J, with 8 bases between. CDR3 region: CASSLMDGYGYTF. In DNA, the CDR3 is TGTGCCAGCAGCTTAATGGATGGCTATGGCTACACCTTC.

This clone was counted a single time. The chain combines TRBV27 with TRBJ2-7; no definite D call. This CDR3 region has 13 residues. V gave up 6 bases and J gave up 2 bases, with 11 bases separating them. CDR1 and CDR2 (germline): MNHEY, SMNVEV (reference sequence). As DNA, the CDR3 is TGTGCCAGCAGCTCACTGCTGACCTACGAGCAGTACTTC. Translating gives CASSSLLTYEQYF.

The rearrangement links TRBV6-6 to TRBJ1-5; D remains ambiguous. CDR1 is MNHNY, CDR2 SVGAGI, per germline (reference sequence). With 1 base removed from V and 2 bases from J, the gap between germline ends came to 12 bases. This CDR3 is 16 amino acids long. The CDR3 nucleotides are TGTGCCAGCAGTTACTACCCACCGAGGGGCAATCAGCCCCAGCATTTT. Protein product: CASSYYPPRGNQPQHF.

This clone has just one count. The chain combines TRBV7-9 with TRBJ1-2; 10 nucleotides match TRBD1. The CDR3 loop spans 16 amino acids. J lost 3 bases, V lost 4 bases, and 8 bases had no gene match. Germline loops: CDR1 SEHNR, CDR2 FQNEAQ (reference sequence). CDR3 nucleotide sequence: TGTGCCAGCAGCTCCCCCGAGACAGGGGGCGACTATGGCTACACCTTC. Translated: CASSSPETGGDYGYTF.